The clone carrying this T cell receptor (beta chain) was seen ten or more times. As yet, its antigen is unknown. The data were taken from a study of T cell repertoires in cytomegalovirus infection. About the study: Indications of both CMV infection and matching HLA type were provided by public TCR beta signatures. The study, taken as a whole, reports: CMV carriers with the relevant HLA were identified by cumulative public TCR beta family frequency. HLA-C-restricted CMV clonotypes gave the most frequent clonotype in two of eight donors.

TCRdb re-derived calls from the reads in MiXCR, one entry per CDR3 protein. The profile shows approximately 110,000 distinct CDR3 sequences, around a tenth of them singletons. Germline lookup yields CDR1 SGHTA and CDR2 FQGNSA. V was pared by 1 base and J by 1 base, with 7 bases between. The CDR3 contains 14 residues. V usage is TRBV7-2 and J usage is TRBJ1-1, with D perhaps matching TRBD1 (5 bases). Sequencing used PBMCs, sequenced either directly or after in vitro stimulation (not recorded which). The clonotype originates from a human donor in good health (CMV status not recorded). Some clones in this sample may be carry-over from other donors' samples. In DNA, the CDR3 is TGTGCCAGCAGCTTAGTCCAGGGGAACACTGAAGCTTTCTTT. Translating it yields CASSLVQGNTEAFF.